This TCR beta chain appears in the sequencing data of a study of T cell responses to AZD1222 COVID-19 vaccine. This table comes from immunoSEQ multiplex PCR, and its TCRdb copy is limited to in-frame clones, with some not included. Of about 120,000 clones in the sample, approximately 84% were seen once. V lost 5 bases and J 4 bases, leaving 19 bases between the germline ends. This CDR3 contains 16 residues. The V gene's germline CDR1 is MDHEN and CDR2 SYDVKM. The chain recombines TRBV28 with TRBJ2-3, with D unclear. The receptor was isolated from an adult in good health. The material was peripheral blood, obtained on day 0 of AZD1222 vaccination. This CDR3 is CASSATTGRRADTQYF. The CDR3 nucleotides are TGTGCCAGCAGTGCTACCACGGGTCGAAGGGCAGATACGCAGTATTTT.